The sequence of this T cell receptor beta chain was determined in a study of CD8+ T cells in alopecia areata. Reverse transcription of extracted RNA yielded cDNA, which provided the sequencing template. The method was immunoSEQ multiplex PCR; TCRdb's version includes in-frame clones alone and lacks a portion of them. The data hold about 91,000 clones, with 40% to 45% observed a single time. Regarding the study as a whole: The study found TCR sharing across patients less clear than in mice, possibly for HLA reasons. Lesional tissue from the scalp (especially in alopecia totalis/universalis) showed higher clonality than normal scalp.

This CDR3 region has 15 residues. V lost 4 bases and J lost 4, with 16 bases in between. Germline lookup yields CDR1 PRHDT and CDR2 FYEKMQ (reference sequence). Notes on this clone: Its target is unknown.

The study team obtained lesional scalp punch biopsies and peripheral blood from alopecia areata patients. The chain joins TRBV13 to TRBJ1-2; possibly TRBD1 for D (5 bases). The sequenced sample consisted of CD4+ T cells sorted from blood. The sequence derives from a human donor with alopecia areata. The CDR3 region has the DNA TGTGCCAGCAGCTCGGGACCTCAAGCATTCTATGGCTACACCTTC. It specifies CASSSGPQAFYGYTF. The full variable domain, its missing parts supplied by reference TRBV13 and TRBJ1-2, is AAGVIQSPRHLIKEKRETATLKCYPIPRHDTVYWYQQGPGQDPQFLISFYEKMQSDKGSIPDRFSAQQFSDYHSELNMSSLELGDSALYFCASSSGPQAFYGYTFGSGTRLTVV.